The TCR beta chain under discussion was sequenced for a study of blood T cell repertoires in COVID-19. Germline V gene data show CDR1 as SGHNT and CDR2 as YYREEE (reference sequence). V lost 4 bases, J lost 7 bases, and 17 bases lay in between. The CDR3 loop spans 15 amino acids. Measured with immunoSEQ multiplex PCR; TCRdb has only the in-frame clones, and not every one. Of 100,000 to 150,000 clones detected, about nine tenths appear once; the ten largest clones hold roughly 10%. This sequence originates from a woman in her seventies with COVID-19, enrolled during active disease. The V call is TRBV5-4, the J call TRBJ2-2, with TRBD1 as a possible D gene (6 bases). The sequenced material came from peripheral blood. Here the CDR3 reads CASSVVQGKGGELFF. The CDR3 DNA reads TGTGCCAGCAGCGTGGTACAGGGTAAGGGCGGGGAGCTGTTTTTT.